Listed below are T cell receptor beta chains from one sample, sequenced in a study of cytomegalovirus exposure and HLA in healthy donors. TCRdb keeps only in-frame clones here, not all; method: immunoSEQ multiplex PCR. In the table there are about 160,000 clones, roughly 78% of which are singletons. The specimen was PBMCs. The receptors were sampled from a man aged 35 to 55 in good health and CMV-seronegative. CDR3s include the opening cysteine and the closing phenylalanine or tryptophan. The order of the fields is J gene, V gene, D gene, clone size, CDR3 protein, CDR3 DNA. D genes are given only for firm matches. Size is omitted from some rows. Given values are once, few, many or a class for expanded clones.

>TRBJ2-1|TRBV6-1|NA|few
CASIPSQGRNEQFF
TGTGCCAGCATTCCTTCCCAGGGCCGCAATGAGCAGTTCTTC
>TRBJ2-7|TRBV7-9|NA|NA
CASSHAQGGTYEQYF
TGTGCCAGCAGCCACGCCCAGGGCGGTACCTACGAGCAGTACTTC
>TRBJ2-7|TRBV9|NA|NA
CASSVEATSYEQYF
TGTGCCAGCAGCGTAGAAGCTACCTCCTACGAGCAGTACTTC
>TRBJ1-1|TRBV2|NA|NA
CASSESRTTNTEAFF
TGTGCCAGCAGTGAATCCCGGACAACAAACACTGAAGCTTTCTTC
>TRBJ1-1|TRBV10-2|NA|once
CASRMPGVGGTEAFF
TGCGCCAGCAGAATGCCTGGCGTAGGGGGCACTGAAGCTTTCTTT
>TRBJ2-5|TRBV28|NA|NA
CASSSVEETQYF
TGTGCCAGCAGCTCCGTCGAGGAGACCCAGTACTTC
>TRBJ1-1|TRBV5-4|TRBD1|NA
CASSSPDRAPNTEAFF
TGTGCCAGCAGCTCCCCGGACAGGGCACCGAACACTGAAGCTTTCTTT
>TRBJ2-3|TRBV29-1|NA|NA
CSVDRQGRADTQYF
TGCAGCGTTGACCGACAGGGGAGGGCAGATACGCAGTATTTT
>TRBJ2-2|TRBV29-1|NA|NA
CSVGSSWGRENTGELFF
TGCAGCGTTGGATCGTCTTGGGGGCGAGAGAACACCGGGGAGCTGTTTTTT
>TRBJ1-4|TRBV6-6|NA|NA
CASTWVPEEEKLFF
TGTGCCAGCACCTGGGTCCCCGAGGAGGAAAAACTGTTTTTT
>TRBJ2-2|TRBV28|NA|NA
CASSSSRTNTGELFF
TGTGCCAGCAGTTCTAGCAGAACGAACACCGGGGAGCTGTTTTTT
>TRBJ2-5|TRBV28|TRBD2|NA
CASSFRTSGETQYF
TGTGCCAGCAGTTTCCGGACTAGCGGAGAGACCCAGTACTTC
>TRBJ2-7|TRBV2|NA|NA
CASSVQGLGPYEQYF
TGTGCCAGCTCGGTACAGGGCCTTGGCCCCTACGAGCAGTACTTC
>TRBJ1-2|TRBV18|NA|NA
CASSPTGTSYGYTF
TGTGCCAGCTCACCGACCGGGACTTCATATGGCTACACCTTC
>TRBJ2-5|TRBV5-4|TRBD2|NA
CASSLGGREGTQYF
TGTGCCAGCAGCTTGGGAGGTCGGGAGGGGACCCAGTACTTC
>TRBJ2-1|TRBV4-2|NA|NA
CASSSRSGEQFF
TGTGCCAGCAGCTCCCGCAGCGGCGAGCAGTTCTTC
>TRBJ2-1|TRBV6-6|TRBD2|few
CASSPIAGVRNEQFF
TGTGCCAGCAGCCCCATAGCGGGAGTTAGGAATGAGCAGTTCTTC
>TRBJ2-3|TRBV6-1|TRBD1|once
CASSAGTGSDTQYF
TGTGCCAGCAGCGCCGGGACAGGGTCGGATACGCAGTATTTT
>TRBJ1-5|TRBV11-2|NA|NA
CASSLDLSNQPQHF
TGTGCCAGCAGCTTAGACCTTAGCAATCAGCCCCAGCATTTT
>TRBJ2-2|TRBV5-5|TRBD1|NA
CASSLRTGDTGELFF
TGTGCCAGCAGCTTAAGGACAGGGGACACCGGGGAGCTGTTTTTT
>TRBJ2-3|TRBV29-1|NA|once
CSVRESPGRTDTQYF
TGCAGCGTGAGGGAATCCCCCGGCCGCACAGATACGCAGTATTTT
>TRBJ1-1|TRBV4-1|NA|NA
CASSQGLIRGRTEAFF
TGCGCCAGCAGCCAAGGCCTTATAAGGGGCCGAACTGAAGCTTTCTTT
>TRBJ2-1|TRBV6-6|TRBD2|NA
CASSYRTSGSYNEQFF
TGTGCCAGCAGTTACCGGACTAGCGGTTCCTACAATGAGCAGTTCTTC
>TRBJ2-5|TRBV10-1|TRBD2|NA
CASTSPGLAGETQYF
TGCGCCAGCACATCACCGGGACTAGCGGGAGAGACCCAGTACTTC
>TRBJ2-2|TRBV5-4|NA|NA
CASSLALKSGRGELFF
TGTGCCAGCAGCTTGGCCCTCAAGTCAGGCCGCGGGGAGCTGTTTTTT
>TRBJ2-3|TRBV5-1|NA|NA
CASSLEGRRDTQYF
TGCGCCAGCAGCTTGGAGGGGAGGCGGGATACGCAGTATTTT